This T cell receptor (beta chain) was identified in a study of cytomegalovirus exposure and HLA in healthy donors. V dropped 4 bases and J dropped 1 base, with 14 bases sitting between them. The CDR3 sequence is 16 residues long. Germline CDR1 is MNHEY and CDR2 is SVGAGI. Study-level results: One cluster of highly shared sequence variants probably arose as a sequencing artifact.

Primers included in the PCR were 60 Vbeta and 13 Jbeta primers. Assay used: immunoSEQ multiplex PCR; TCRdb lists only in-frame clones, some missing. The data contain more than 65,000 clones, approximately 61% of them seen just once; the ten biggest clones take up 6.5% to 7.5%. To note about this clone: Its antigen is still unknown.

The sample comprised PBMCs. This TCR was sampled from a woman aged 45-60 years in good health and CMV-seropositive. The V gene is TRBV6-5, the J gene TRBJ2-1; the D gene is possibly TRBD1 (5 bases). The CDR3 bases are TGTGCCAGCAGTTCTTTCAGACAGACTTCCTACAATGAGCAGTTCTTC. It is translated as CASSSFRQTSYNEQFF.